The 4 T cell receptor beta chains below all came from one sample that was sequenced in a study of cytomegalovirus exposure and HLA in healthy donors. PCR used 60 Vbeta primers and 13 Jbeta primers. Method: immunoSEQ multiplex PCR; TCRdb's copy keeps in-frame clones and lacks some. The sample includes 100,000 to 150,000 clones, 60% to 85% of them seen just once. The sequenced material came from PBMCs. These receptors came from a woman in her late teens or twenties in good health and CMV-seronegative.

The table lists this clone with a few counts. This chain connects TRBV19 to TRBJ2-5; 9 nucleotides line up with TRBD2. V dropped 8 bases and J dropped 2; count of bases not matched to a gene: 6. This CDR3 is 14 amino acids long. Germline assignment: CDR1 LNHDA and CDR2 SQIVND (reference sequence). This CDR3 is CASRLAGPQETQYF. CDR3 nucleotide sequence: TGTGCCAGTCGGCTAGCGGGGCCACAAGAGACCCAGTACTTC. The variable domain in full, with the rest retrieved from reference TRBV19 and TRBJ2-5, is DGGITQSPKYLFRKEGQNVTLSCEQNLNHDAMYWYRQDPGQGLRLIYYSQIVNDFQKGDIAEGYSVSREKKESFPLTVTSAQKNPTAFYLCASRLAGPQETQYFGPGTRLLVL.

CDR3 sequence (DNA): TGCGCCAGCAGAGCAAATAGTGAGGGTGAGCAGTTCTTC. It translates to CASRANSEGEQFF. The rearrangement joins TRBV10-1 to TRBJ2-1; TRBD2 is a possible D gene (5 bases). CDR1 WNHNN and CDR2 SYGVQD come from the germline V gene (reference sequence). V lost 6 bases, J lost 9 bases, and 15 bases lay in between. This CDR3 spans 13 amino acids.

The rearrangement links TRBV11-2 to TRBJ1-2; D is possibly TRBD1 (5 bases). Between the trimmed V and J ends, which lost 0 bases and 4 bases, there was a span of 9 bases. Germline assignment: CDR1 SGHAT and CDR2 FQNNGV. The CDR3 covers 14 residues. The CDR3 region has the DNA TGTGCCAGCAGCTTAGACCGGGGGACCTATGGCTACACCTTC. Protein sequence: CASSLDRGTYGYTF.

The chain combines TRBV7-2 with TRBJ2-7, with D possibly TRBD1 on 5 matching bases. The germline gives CDR1 SGHTA, CDR2 FQGNSA. This CDR3 comprises 13 residues. V lost 10 bases and J lost 6, with 19 bases in between. Here the CDR3 reads CATPRRGSSEQYF. CDR3 nucleotide sequence: TGTGCCACCCCGCGAAGGGGCTCAAGCGAGCAGTACTTC. Variable domain in full (rest from reference TRBV7-2 and TRBJ2-7): GAGVSQSPSNKVTEKGKDVELRCDPISGHTALYWYRQSLGQGLEFLIYFQGNSAPDKSGLPSDRFSAERTGGSVSTLTIQRTQQEDSAVYLCATPRRGSSEQYFGPGTRLTVT.